This T cell receptor (beta chain) was retrieved from a study of control samples from healthy donors and cancer patients (dated by TCRdb to 2020 to 2022). As encoded in the germline V gene (reference sequence), CDR1 is LGHDT while CDR2 is YNNKEL. The CDR3 contains 16 residues, cysteine and phenylalanine counted. The kept DNA is CDR3 alone, 48 bases in frame from the first base. V has 0 bases trimmed and J has 4 bases trimmed; junction bases matching no gene number 8. Regarding this clone: Its antigen is unknown. Nothing much larger sits one base from this clone, and base qualities are not available.

The receptor library was made with the immunoSEQ multiplex PCR assay. TCRdb mirrors the immuneACCESS table, restricted to in-frame sequences. Some clones are absent from its copies; in checked studies, under half trace to an unresolved V gene, and the reason for the others is unknown. Within this sample are fewer than 200,000 clones, with approximately 94% of them counted one time only. The top ten clonotypes cover 11% to 15% of the sample. The material sequenced was PBMCs. The TCR was taken from a man aged 55 to 70 with colorectal cancer. The chain is made from TRBV3-1 (or the pseudogene TRBV3-2) and TRBJ2-5; 7 junctional bases match TRBD2. In nucleotides, the sequence is TGTGCCAGCAGCCAAGATGCCCGGGGGGAGGGAGAGACCCAGTACTTC. Translated, it reads CASSQDARGEGETQYF.